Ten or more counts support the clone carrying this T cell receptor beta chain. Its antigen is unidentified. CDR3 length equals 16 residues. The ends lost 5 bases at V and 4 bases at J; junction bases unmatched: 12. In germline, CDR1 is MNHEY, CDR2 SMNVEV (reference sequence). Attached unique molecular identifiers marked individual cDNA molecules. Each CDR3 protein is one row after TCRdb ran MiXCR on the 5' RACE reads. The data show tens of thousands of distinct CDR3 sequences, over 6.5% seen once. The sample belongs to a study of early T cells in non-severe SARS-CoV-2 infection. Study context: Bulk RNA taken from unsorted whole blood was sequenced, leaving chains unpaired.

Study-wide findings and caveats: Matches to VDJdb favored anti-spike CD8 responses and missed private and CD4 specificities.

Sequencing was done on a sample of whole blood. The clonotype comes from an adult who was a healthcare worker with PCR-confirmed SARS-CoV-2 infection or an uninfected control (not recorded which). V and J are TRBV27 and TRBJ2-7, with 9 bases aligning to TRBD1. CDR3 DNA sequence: TGTGCCAGCAGTCCCTCCGGGACAGGGTACGGATACGAGCAGTACTTC. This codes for CASSPSGTGYGYEQYF.